The 8 T cell receptor beta chains listed next were all sequenced from one sample in a study of follicular helper T cells after annual influenza vaccination. Documented time point: 2015-2016 season, pre-vaccination. Data came from immunoSEQ multiplex PCR; TCRdb stores just in-frame clones and leaves some out. The repertoire consists of about 12,000 clones, with 60% to 80% occurring once and the leading ten covering about 3.7%. Specimen: CXCR5+ CD38- circulating T follicular helper cells from blood, collected on the day of influenza vaccination. Subset: circulating Tfh, non-naive CD4+CXCR5+PD-1+ (ICOS+CD38+ or ICOS-CD38-). The source is an adult who received the influenza vaccine.

This clone was detected a few times. DNA for the CDR3: TGTGCCAGCAGCTTAAGACAGGGAGGCGAAAAACTGTTTTTT. It translates to CASSLRQGGEKLFF. This chain connects TRBV7-9 to TRBJ1-4; 7 nucleotides line up with TRBD1. With 2 bases clipped from V and 8 bases from J, the junction kept 5 bases outside the gene matches. CDR1 SEHNR and CDR2 FQNEAQ come from the germline V gene (reference sequence). The CDR3 spans 14 residues.

The chain uses TRBV6-6 and TRBJ2-7; D may be TRBD2 (5 bases). V gave up 8 bases and J gave up 3 bases, with 11 bases separating them. Germline V lookup: CDR1 MNHNY, CDR2 SVGAGI (reference sequence). The CDR3 runs to 12 residues. The CDR3 loop reads CASRRRDYEQYF. CDR3 nucleotides: TGTGCCAGCCGGAGACGGGACTACGAGCAGTACTTC.

V is TRBV6-1 and J is TRBJ2-6; 7 nucleotides match TRBD1. Per the germline V gene, CDR1 is MNHNS and CDR2 is SASEGT. The V and J ends lost 2 bases and 0 bases, in that order; junction bases with no gene match: 10. The length of the CDR3 is 19 residues. The CDR3 loop is CASSENDRAPRSGANVLTF. CDR3 sequence (DNA): TGTGCCAGCAGTGAAAACGACAGGGCCCCTCGCTCTGGGGCCAACGTCCTGACTTTC.

A remark on this clone: An end of the junction does not agree with germline; a read error may underlie this. This sequence joins TRBV19 and TRBJ2-1; D is possibly TRBD1 (8 bases). The CDR3 has 13 residues. Germline CDR1 and CDR2: LNHDA and SQIVND (reference sequence). The DNA for the CDR3 is TGTGCCAGTACTCTTAGGGGAGGGGACAGGTCGGTCTTC. It translates to CASTLRGGDRSVF.

The rearrangement uses TRBV7-2 and TRBJ2-5, with TRBD2 matching 9 bases. CDR1 and CDR2 (germline): SGHTA, FQGNSA. The CDR3 extends over 15 amino acids. J gave up 4 bases and V 1 base, and 4 bases lay outside the gene matches. The CDR3 here is CASSLELAGAETQYF. For the CDR3, the DNA is TGTGCCAGCAGCTTAGAGTTAGCGGGGGCAGAGACCCAGTACTTC.

The chain employs TRBV19 and TRBJ1-3; D uncertain. The ends were cut back, 5 bases at V and 0 bases at J, with 8 bases in the middle. This CDR3 is built from 14 residues. CDR1 is LNHDA, CDR2 SQIVND, per germline (reference sequence). CDR3 DNA sequence: TGTGCCAGTAGTGATCAGCACTCTGGAAACACCATATATTTT. Protein product: CASSDQHSGNTIYF.

The chain employs TRBV5-1 and TRBJ1-5; D may be TRBD1 (6 bases). Germline CDR1 and CDR2: SGHRS and YFSETQ. The CDR3 totals 15 residues. V lost 3 bases and J lost 2, with 12 bases in between. The CDR3 sequence is CASSSTGLGNQPQHF. CDR3 bases: TGCGCCAGCAGCTCCACAGGGTTGGGCAATCAGCCCCAGCATTTT.

The chain joins TRBV15 to TRBJ2-2; D is ambiguous. CDR1 LNHNV and CDR2 YYDKDF come from the germline V gene (reference sequence). With 0 bases removed from V and 2 bases from J, the gap between germline ends came to 19 bases. The CDR3 sequence is 19 residues long. The CDR3 bases are TGTGCCACCAGCAGAGATCTGGGTTTTCCCGGTTTAAACACCGGGGAGCTGTTTTTT. Residues: CATSRDLGFPGLNTGELFF. Full variable domain (outside the CDR3, taken from reference TRBV15 and TRBJ2-2): DAMVIQNPRYQVTQFGKPVTLSCSQTLNHNVMYWYQQKSSQAPKLLFHYYDKDFNNEADTPDNFQSRRPNTSFCFLDIRSPGLGDTAMYLCATSRDLGFPGLNTGELFFGEGSRLTVL.